These 27 T cell receptor beta chains were all obtained from the same sample, sequenced in a study of siplizumab effects on memory and regulatory T cells. Assay: immunoSEQ multiplex PCR; the TCRdb copy retains only in-frame clones and omits some. The sample contains some 100,000 clones, around 92% of which appear only once. Source material: CD4+ T cells sorted from blood. These receptors were obtained from a human donor in good health.

The chain links TRBV5-4 to TRBJ2-5; 8 bases line up with TRBD1. CDR3 length: 13 residues. J lost 5 bases, V lost 4 bases, and 4 bases had no gene match. Germline V lookup: CDR1 SGHNT, CDR2 YYREEE (reference sequence). CDR3 in DNA: TGTGCCAGCAGCGAGAGACAGGGGGAGACCCAGTACTTC. This codes for CASSERQGETQYF.

The chain uses TRBV5-6 and TRBJ1-2; 7 nucleotides align to TRBD1. Germline assignment: CDR1 SGHDT and CDR2 YYEEEE. The CDR3 contains 14 residues. V dropped 3 bases and J dropped 7; count of bases not matched to a gene: 9. CDR3: CASSYSDRAFGYTF. The CDR3 DNA is TGTGCCAGCAGCTATTCTGACAGGGCGTTTGGCTACACCTTC.

The chain couples TRBV18 to TRBJ1-1, with no clear D. The CDR3 runs to 15 residues. Germline V lookup: CDR1 KGHSH, CDR2 LQKENI. V shed 3 bases and J shed 0 bases, with 11 bases lying between them. CDR3: CASSPPTVMNTEAFF. The CDR3 DNA sequence: TGTGCCAGCTCACCCCCCACGGTCATGAACACTGAAGCTTTCTTT.

The V call is TRBV7-9, the J call TRBJ2-7, with D possibly being TRBD1 or TRBD2 (5 bases each). The CDR3 covers 15 residues. Germline-derived CDR1 and CDR2 are SEHNR and FQNEAQ (reference sequence). V lost 2 bases and J 4 bases, leaving 15 bases between the germline ends. The CDR3 DNA reads as TGTGCCAGCAGCTTATCCAGGGACCTTCGATACGAGCAGTACTTC. Its protein product is CASSLSRDLRYEQYF.

V is TRBV6-5 and J is TRBJ2-3, with D perhaps being TRBD1 or TRBD2 (6 bases each). V lost 3 bases and J 4 bases, leaving 8 bases between the germline ends. Germline loops: CDR1 MNHEY, CDR2 SVGAGI. CDR3 size: 13 residues. CDR3 nucleotide sequence: TGTGCCAGCAGTTATCGGGGGCCAGATACGCAGTATTTT. Translated, it gives CASSYRGPDTQYF.

This chain links TRBV10-1 with TRBJ1-1; D possibly corresponds to TRBD1 (5 bases). Trimming removed 2 bases at V and 4 bases at J, with 14 bases between. The CDR3 contains 15 residues. Per germline, CDR1 WNHNN and CDR2 SYGVQD (reference sequence). The CDR3, as DNA: TGCGCCAGCAGTGAGGAGAAGGGGCGCAGCACTGAAGCTTTCTTT. Residues: CASSEEKGRSTEAFF.

The chain recombines TRBV11-2 with TRBJ2-1; no reliable D call. Germline values: CDR1 SGHAT, CDR2 FQNNGV. Trimming cost V 6 bases and J 3 bases, with 18 bases left between them. CDR3 size: 16 residues. CDR3 sequence reads: CASSYMSFGVYNEQFF. Written as DNA, the CDR3 is TGTGCCAGCAGTTATATGTCTTTTGGGGTCTACAATGAGCAGTTCTTC.

This rearrangement joins TRBV15 to TRBJ2-7; 7 nucleotides agree with TRBD1. The trim removed 1 base at V and 2 bases at J, leaving 2 bases unmatched. Germline V CDR1 and CDR2: LNHNV, YYDKDF (reference sequence). CDR3 length: 14 amino acids. DNA of the CDR3: TGTGCCACCAGCAGAGGGGGACAGCCCTACGAGCAGTACTTC. Amino acids: CATSRGGQPYEQYF.

This chain links TRBV11-2 with TRBJ1-4; the D is unclear. Germline CDR1 is SGHAT and CDR2 is FQNNGV. The CDR3 has 14 amino acids. Trimming shortened V by 2 bases and J by 8 bases, and 12 bases separated the two germline ends. For the CDR3, the DNA is TGTGCCAGCAGCTTAAGACCACCGTGGGAAAAACTGTTTTTT. Amino acids: CASSLRPPWEKLFF.

The rearrangement uses TRBV18 and TRBJ1-1; D is ambiguous. V lost 3 bases and J 1 base, leaving 3 bases between the germline ends. The CDR3 is 12 residues long. Germline values: CDR1 KGHSH, CDR2 LQKENI. CDR3 DNA sequence: TGTGCCAGCTCACCTAAGAACACTGAAGCTTTCTTT. It is translated as CASSPKNTEAFF.

The chain recombines TRBV6-6 with TRBJ2-5; the match to TRBD2 covers 7 bases. After removal of 5 bases from V and 1 base from J, the junction contained 7 bases not matched to a gene. Germline CDR1 MNHNY, CDR2 SVGAGI (reference sequence). The CDR3 is made up of 15 amino acids. Written as DNA, the CDR3 is TGTGCCAGCAGTAACCGGGGGGTACCCCAAGAGACCCAGTACTTC. Protein product: CASSNRGVPQETQYF.

This sequence joins TRBV18 and TRBJ1-3; TRBD1 matches at 7 bases. CDR3 length equals 18 residues. Germline lookup yields CDR1 KGHSH and CDR2 LQKENI. The junction had 12 bases not matched to a gene; V was cut back by 4 bases and J by 0 bases. The CDR3 DNA is TGTGCCAGCTCACGATCGACGGGACAGCAGTTCTCTGGAAACACCATATATTTT. It is translated as CASSRSTGQQFSGNTIYF.

V and J are TRBV11-1 and TRBJ2-7; D may be TRBD1 (6 bases). Trimming cost V 6 bases and J 4 bases, with 19 bases left between them. Germline-derived CDR1 and CDR2 are SGHAT and FQDESV (reference sequence). CDR3 length equals 15 residues. The CDR3 reads CASSPIGTIGYEQYF. DNA for the CDR3: TGTGCCAGCAGTCCGATCGGGACAATAGGGTACGAGCAGTACTTC.

The genes are TRBV27 and TRBJ2-5, with 9 bases matching TRBD2. V shed 7 bases, J shed 5 bases, and the junction held 17 bases outside the gene matches. The germline V gene encodes CDR1 MNHEY and CDR2 SMNVEV (reference sequence). The CDR3 extends over 17 amino acids. This CDR3 reads CASKYLVGGGAGETQYF. DNA for the CDR3: TGTGCCAGCAAATACCTAGTCGGCGGGGGGGCCGGTGAGACCCAGTACTTC.

The V gene is TRBV19, the J gene TRBJ1-1; 8 bases align to TRBD1. The CDR3 is made up of 18 amino acids. V lost 3 bases, J lost 0 bases, and 12 bases stayed unmatched. Germline values: CDR1 LNHDA, CDR2 SQIVND (reference sequence). The CDR3 nucleotides are TGTGCCAGTAGTATCACCCAGGGACAGGCTAAAATGAACACTGAAGCTTTCTTT. It codes for CASSITQGQAKMNTEAFF.

The V gene is TRBV19, the J gene TRBJ1-3; 7 bases line up with TRBD1. Germline CDR1 and CDR2: LNHDA and SQIVND (reference sequence). The CDR3 spans 13 residues. J was trimmed by 3 bases and V by 9 bases; bases with no gene match: 5. CDR3 bases: TGTGCCAGCGTGACAGGGAGTGGAAACACCATATATTTT. It encodes CASVTGSGNTIYF.

The chain combines TRBV4-2 with TRBJ2-3; the match to TRBD2 covers 8 bases. J was trimmed by 4 bases and V by 3 bases; bases with no gene match: 0. Germline V gene lookup returns CDR1 LGHNA and CDR2 YNFKEQ. This CDR3 has 13 residues. The CDR3 reads CASSQGLADTQYF. The CDR3 DNA sequence: TGTGCCAGCAGCCAGGGACTAGCAGATACGCAGTATTTT.

The CDR3 loop is CASRTGLAGSDTQYF. In DNA form, the CDR3 reads TGCGCCAGCAGGACGGGACTAGCGGGGTCAGATACGCAGTATTTT. This chain links TRBV5-1 with TRBJ2-3; 13 bases match TRBD2. The CDR3 extends over 15 amino acids. Germline V lookup: CDR1 SGHRS, CDR2 YFSETQ. The J segment lost 4 bases and the V segment lost 5 bases, leaving 4 bases of the junction unmatched.

This chain uses TRBV11-2 with TRBJ2-7; D possibly matches TRBD1 or TRBD2 (6 bases each). Germline values: CDR1 SGHAT, CDR2 FQNNGV. This CDR3 spans 17 amino acids. Between the trimmed V and J ends, which lost 1 base and 2 bases, there was a span of 18 bases. The CDR3 nucleotides read TGTGCCAGCAGCTTAGCGACGACAGGAGGAGGGACCTACGAGCAGTACTTC. Protein product: CASSLATTGGGTYEQYF.

The rearrangement links TRBV19 to TRBJ2-7; no definite D call. Germline V gene sequence: CDR1 LNHDA, CDR2 SQIVND (reference sequence). The CDR3 runs 14 residues. V lost 7 bases and J 0 bases, leaving 13 bases between the germline ends. CDR3 loop: CASTSEEISYEQYF. The DNA for the CDR3 is TGTGCCAGTACCAGTGAAGAGATCTCCTACGAGCAGTACTTC.

This chain connects TRBV5-5 to TRBJ2-2; TRBD2 might be the D (6 bases). CDR1 and CDR2 (germline): SGHKS, YYEKEE (reference sequence). This CDR3 is 12 amino acids long. The CDR3, as DNA: TGTCCTCTCGGGGGTTACACCGGGGAGCTGTTTTTT. This translates into CPLGGYTGELFF.

This clone was seen just once. The chain carries TRBV28 and TRBJ1-6; perhaps TRBD1 as D (6 bases). The CDR3 has 14 amino acids. The V gene lost 7 bases and the J gene lost 11 bases, with 18 bases spanning the gap. CDR1 is MDHEN, CDR2 SYDVKM, per germline. CDR3 nucleotides: TGTGCCAGCACCCCGGGGGGCTATCATCCACCCCTCCACTTT. Protein product: CASTPGGYHPPLHF.

V is TRBV7-9 and J is TRBJ1-2; 9 positions match TRBD1. Germline loops: CDR1 SEHNR, CDR2 FQNEAQ (reference sequence). The CDR3 runs 14 residues. Trimming cost V 5 bases and J 4 bases; bases outside gene matches: 5. The CDR3 spells CASSIQGAVYGYTF. Here the CDR3 DNA reads TGTGCCAGCAGCATACAGGGGGCTGTCTATGGCTACACCTTC.

This clone was observed once. The chain employs TRBV7-3 and TRBJ2-7; 10 nucleotides match TRBD1. The CDR3 totals 15 residues. The trim removed 2 bases at V and 5 bases at J, leaving 6 bases unmatched. Germline V lookup: CDR1 SGHTA, CDR2 FQGTGA. The CDR3 nucleotides are TGTGCCAGCAGCTTACCCGGGACAGGGGACCACGAGCAGTACTTC. Translation: CASSLPGTGDHEQYF.

This sequence joins TRBV19 and TRBJ1-4, with TRBD1 identical over 12 bases. The CDR3 totals 14 residues. Looked up from germline, CDR1 is LNHDA and CDR2 is SQIVND (reference sequence). After removal of 6 bases from V and 8 bases from J, the junction contained 4 bases not matched to a gene. CDR3 protein: CASSSGTGGEKLFF. CDR3 coding DNA: TGTGCCAGTAGCTCCGGGACAGGGGGCGAAAAACTGTTTTTT. The full variable domain, rest sourced from reference TRBV19 and TRBJ1-4, is DGGITQSPKYLFRKEGQNVTLSCEQNLNHDAMYWYRQDPGQGLRLIYYSQIVNDFQKGDIAEGYSVSREKKESFPLTVTSAQKNPTAFYLCASSSGTGGEKLFFGSGTQLSVL.

The chain carries TRBV10-3 and TRBJ2-3; D not certain. Germline CDR1 is ENHRY and CDR2 is SYGVKD. V lost 0 bases, J lost 2 bases, and 9 bases lay in between. The CDR3 is 15 amino acids. As DNA, the CDR3 is TGTGCCATCAGTGAGTCCGACCTAACCACAGATACGCAGTATTTT. Translating it yields CAISESDLTTDTQYF.

This chain joins TRBV7-2 and TRBJ2-7; no clear D. This CDR3 spans 16 amino acids. The V gene's germline CDR1 is SGHTA and CDR2 FQGNSA. Between the trimmed V and J ends, which lost 1 base and 8 bases, there was a span of 21 bases. The CDR3 DNA reads as TGTGCCAGCAGCTTAGAGTCTGGTAGGGCAGGAATTAAGCAGTACTTC. It yields the protein CASSLESGRAGIKQYF. Supplemented by reference TRBV7-2 and TRBJ2-7, the full variable domain reads GAGVSQSPSNKVTEKGKDVELRCDPISGHTALYWYRQSLGQGLEFLIYFQGNSAPDKSGLPSDRFSAERTGGSVSTLTIQRTQQEDSAVYLCASSLESGRAGIKQYFGPGTRLTVT.